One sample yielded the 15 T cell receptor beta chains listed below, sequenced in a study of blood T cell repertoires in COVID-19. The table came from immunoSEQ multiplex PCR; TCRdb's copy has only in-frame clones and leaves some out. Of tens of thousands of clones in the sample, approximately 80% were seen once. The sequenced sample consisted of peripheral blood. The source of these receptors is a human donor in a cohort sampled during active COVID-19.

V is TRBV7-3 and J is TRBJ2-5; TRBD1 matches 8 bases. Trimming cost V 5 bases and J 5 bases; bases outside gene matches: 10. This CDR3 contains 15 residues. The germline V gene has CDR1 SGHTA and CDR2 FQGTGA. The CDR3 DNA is TGTGCCAGCAGCCCTCGGACAGGGAGATGGGAGACCCAGTACTTC. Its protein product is CASSPRTGRWETQYF.

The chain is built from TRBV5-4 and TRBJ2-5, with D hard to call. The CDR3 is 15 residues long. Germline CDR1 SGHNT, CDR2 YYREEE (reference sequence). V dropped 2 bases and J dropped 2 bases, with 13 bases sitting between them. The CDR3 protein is CASSFPRQSQETQYF. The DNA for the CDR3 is TGTGCCAGCAGCTTTCCGAGGCAGAGTCAAGAGACCCAGTACTTC.

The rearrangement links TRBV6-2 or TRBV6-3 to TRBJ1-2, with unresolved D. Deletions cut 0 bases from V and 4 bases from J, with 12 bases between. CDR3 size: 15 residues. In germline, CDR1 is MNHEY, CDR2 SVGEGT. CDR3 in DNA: TGTGCCAGCAGTTACTCGAGAGGCAGCTCCTATGGCTACACCTTC. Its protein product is CASSYSRGSSYGYTF.

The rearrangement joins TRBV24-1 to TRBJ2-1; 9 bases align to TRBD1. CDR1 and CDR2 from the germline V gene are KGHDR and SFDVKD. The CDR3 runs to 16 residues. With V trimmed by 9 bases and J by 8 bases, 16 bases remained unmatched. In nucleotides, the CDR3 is TGTGCCACCGGGCCCAATACCGGGACAGGGTCGTATGAGCAGTTCTTC. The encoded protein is CATGPNTGTGSYEQFF.

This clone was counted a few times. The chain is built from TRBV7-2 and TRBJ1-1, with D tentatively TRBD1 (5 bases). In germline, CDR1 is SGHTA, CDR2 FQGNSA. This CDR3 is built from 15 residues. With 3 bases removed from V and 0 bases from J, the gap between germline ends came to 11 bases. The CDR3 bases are TGTGCCAGCAGCTTCTCCGACAGATTGAACACTGAAGCTTTCTTT. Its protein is CASSFSDRLNTEAFF.

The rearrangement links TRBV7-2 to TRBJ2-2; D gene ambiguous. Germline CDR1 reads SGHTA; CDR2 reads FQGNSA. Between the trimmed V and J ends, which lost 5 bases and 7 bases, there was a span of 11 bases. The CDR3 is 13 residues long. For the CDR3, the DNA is TGTGCCAGCAGCCCCCAGGCATACGGGGAGCTGTTTTTT. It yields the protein CASSPQAYGELFF. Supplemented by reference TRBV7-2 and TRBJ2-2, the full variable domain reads GAGVSQSPSNKVTEKGKDVELRCDPISGHTALYWYRQSLGQGLEFLIYFQGNSAPDKSGLPSDRFSAERTGGSVSTLTIQRTQQEDSAVYLCASSPQAYGELFFGEGSRLTVL.

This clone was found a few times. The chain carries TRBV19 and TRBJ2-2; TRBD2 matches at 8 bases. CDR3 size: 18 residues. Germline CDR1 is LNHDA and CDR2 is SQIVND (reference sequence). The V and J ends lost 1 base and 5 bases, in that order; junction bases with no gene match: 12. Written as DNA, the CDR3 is TGTGCCAGTAGTATAGGTCTGCTCGCGGGAGGTCAAACCGGGGAGCTGTTTTTT. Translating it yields CASSIGLLAGGQTGELFF.

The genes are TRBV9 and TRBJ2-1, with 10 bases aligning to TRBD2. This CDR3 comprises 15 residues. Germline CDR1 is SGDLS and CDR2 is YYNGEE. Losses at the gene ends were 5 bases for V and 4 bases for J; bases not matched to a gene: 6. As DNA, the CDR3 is TGTGCCAGCAGTCTAGCGGGAGCGGGTTACAATGAGCAGTTCTTC. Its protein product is CASSLAGAGYNEQFF.

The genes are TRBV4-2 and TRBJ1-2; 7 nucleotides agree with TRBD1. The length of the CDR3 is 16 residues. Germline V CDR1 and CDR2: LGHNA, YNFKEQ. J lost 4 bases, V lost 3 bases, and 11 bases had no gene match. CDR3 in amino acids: CASSQEGQGDSYGYTF. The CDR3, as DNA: TGTGCCAGCAGCCAGGAGGGGCAGGGGGACAGCTATGGCTACACCTTC.

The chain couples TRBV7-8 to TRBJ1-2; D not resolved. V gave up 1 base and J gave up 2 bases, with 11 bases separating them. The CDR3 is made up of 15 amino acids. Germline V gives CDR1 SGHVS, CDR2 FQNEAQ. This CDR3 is CASSLVREANYGYTF. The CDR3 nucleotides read TGTGCCAGCAGCTTAGTTCGGGAGGCGAACTATGGCTACACCTTC.

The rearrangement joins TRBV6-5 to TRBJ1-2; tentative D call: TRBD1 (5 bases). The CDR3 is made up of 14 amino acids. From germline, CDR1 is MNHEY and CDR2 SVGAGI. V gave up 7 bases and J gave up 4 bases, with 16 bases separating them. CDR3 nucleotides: TGTGCCAGCACCCTGGTAGTTGGGGCCTATGGCTACACCTTC. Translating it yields CASTLVVGAYGYTF.

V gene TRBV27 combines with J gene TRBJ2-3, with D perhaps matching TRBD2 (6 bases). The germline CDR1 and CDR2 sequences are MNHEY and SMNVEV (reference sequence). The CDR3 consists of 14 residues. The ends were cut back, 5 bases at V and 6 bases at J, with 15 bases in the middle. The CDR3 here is CASSARDPLDTQYF. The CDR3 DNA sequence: TGTGCCAGCAGTGCGCGGGACCCCCTGGATACGCAGTATTTT.

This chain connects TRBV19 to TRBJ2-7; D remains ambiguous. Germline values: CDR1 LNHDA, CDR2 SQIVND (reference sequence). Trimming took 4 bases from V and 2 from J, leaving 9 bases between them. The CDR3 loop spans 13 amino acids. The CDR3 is CASSTQSPYEQYF. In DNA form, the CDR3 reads TGTGCCAGTAGTACACAGAGCCCCTACGAGCAGTACTTC.

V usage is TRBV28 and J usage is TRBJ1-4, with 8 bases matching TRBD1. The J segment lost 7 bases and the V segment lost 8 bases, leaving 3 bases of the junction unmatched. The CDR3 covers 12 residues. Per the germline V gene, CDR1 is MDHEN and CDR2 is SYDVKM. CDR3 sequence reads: CASGQGGEKLFF. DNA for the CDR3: TGTGCCAGCGGACAGGGAGGTGAAAAACTGTTTTTT.

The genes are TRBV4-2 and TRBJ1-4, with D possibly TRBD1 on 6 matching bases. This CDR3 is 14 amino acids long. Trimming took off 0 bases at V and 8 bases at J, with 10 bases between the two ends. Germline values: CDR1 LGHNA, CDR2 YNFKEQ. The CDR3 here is CASSQEGHVEKLFF. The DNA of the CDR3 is TGTGCCAGCAGCCAAGAGGGACATGTCGAAAAACTGTTTTTT.